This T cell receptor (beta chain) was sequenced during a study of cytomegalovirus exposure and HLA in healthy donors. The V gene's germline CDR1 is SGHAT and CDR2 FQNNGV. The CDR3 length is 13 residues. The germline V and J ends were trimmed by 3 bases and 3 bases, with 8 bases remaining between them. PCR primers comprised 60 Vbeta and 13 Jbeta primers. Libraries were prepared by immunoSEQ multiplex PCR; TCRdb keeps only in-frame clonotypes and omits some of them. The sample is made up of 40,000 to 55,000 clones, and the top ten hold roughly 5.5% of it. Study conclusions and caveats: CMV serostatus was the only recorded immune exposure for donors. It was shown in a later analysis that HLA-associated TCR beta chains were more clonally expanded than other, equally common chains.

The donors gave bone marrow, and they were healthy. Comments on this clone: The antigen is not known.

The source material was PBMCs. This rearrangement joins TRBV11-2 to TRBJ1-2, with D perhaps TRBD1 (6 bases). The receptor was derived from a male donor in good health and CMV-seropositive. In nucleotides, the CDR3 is TGTGCCAGCAGCTTGAACAGGGACTATGGCTACACCTTC. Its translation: CASSLNRDYGYTF.